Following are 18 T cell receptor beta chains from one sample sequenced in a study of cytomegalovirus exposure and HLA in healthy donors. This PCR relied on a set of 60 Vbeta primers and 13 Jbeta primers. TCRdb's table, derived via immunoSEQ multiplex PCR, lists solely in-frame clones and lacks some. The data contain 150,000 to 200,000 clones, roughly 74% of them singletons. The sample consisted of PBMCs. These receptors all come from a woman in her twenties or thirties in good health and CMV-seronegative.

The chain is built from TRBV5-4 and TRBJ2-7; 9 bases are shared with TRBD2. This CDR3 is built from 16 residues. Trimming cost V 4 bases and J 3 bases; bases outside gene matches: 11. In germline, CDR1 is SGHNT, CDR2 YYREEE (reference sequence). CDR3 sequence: CASSPGGGEAYYEQYF. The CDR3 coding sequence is TGTGCCAGCAGCCCGGGCGGGGGGGAGGCCTACTACGAGCAGTACTTC. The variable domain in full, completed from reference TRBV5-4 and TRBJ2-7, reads ETGVTQSPTHLIKTRGQQVTLRCSSQSGHNTVSWYQQALGQGPQFIFQYYREEENGRGNFPPRFSGLQFPNYSSELNVNALELDDSALYLCASSPGGGEAYYEQYFGPGTRLTVT.

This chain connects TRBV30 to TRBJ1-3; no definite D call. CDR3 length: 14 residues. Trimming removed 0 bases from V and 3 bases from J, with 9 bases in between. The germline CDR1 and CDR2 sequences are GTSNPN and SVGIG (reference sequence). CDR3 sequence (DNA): TGTGCCTGGAGTGTACTTCCAGGTGGAAACACCATATATTTT. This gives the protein CAWSVLPGGNTIYF.

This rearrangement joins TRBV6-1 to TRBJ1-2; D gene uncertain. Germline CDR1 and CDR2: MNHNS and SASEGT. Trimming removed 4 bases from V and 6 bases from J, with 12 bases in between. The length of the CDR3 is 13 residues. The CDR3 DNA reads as TGTGCCAGCAGTGTCCACCAGGAAGATGGCTACACCTTC. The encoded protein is CASSVHQEDGYTF.

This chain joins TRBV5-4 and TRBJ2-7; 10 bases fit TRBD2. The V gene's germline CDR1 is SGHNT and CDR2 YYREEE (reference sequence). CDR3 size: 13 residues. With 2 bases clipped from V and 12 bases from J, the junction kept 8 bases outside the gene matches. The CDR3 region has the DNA TGTGCCAGCAGCTTCAGCGGGGGGGCCCTTGGGTACTTC. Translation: CASSFSGGALGYF.

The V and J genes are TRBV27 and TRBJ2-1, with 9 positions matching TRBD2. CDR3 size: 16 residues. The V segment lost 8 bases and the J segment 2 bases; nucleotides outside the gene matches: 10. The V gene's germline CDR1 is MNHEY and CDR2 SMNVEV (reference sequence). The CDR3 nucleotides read TGTGCCAGCGGATCATCTGCGGGAGGGCCCTACAATGAGCAGTTCTTC. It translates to CASGSSAGGPYNEQFF.

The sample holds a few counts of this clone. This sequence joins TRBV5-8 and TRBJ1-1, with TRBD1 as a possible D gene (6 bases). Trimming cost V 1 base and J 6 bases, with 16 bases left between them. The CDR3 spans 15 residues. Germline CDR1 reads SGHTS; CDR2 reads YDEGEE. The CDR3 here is CASSLTIVPGAEAFF. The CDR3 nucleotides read TGTGCCAGCAGCTTGACGATTGTGCCAGGGGCTGAAGCTTTCTTT.

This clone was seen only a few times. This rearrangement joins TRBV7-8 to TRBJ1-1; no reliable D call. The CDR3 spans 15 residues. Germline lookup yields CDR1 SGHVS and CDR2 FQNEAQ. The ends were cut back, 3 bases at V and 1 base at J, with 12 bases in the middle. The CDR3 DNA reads TGTGCCAGCAGCTTGGTGGAGTTGAAGAACACTGAAGCTTTCTTT. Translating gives CASSLVELKNTEAFF.

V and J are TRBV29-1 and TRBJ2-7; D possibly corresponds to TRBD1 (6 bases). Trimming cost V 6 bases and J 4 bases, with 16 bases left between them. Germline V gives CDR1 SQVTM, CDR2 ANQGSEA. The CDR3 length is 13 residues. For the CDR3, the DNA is TGCAGCGTGAGGGGACAAAATTTTTACGAGCAGTACTTC. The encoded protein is CSVRGQNFYEQYF.

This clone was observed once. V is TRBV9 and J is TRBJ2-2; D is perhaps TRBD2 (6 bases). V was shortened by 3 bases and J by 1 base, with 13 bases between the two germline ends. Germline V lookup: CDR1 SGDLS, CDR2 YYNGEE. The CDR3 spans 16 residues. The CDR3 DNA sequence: TGTGCCAGCAGCGGGGGTGGGGGGTTGAACACCGGGGAGCTGTTTTTT. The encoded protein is CASSGGGGLNTGELFF.

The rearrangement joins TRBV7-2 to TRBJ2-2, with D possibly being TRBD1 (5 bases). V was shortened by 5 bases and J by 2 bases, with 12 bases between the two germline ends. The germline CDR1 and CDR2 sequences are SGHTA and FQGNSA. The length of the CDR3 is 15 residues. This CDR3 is CASSTQGLNTGELFF. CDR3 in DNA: TGTGCCAGCAGCACCCAGGGCCTTAACACCGGGGAGCTGTTTTTT.

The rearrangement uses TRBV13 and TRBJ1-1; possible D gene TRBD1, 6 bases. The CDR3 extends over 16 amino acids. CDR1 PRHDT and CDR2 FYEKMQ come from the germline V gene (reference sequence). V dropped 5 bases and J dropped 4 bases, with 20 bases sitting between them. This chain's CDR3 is CASSKLTGVASTEAFF. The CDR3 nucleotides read TGTGCCAGCAGCAAACTGACAGGAGTAGCATCCACTGAAGCTTTCTTT. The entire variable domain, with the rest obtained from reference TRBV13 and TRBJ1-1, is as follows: AAGVIQSPRHLIKEKRETATLKCYPIPRHDTVYWYQQGPGQDPQFLISFYEKMQSDKGSIPDRFSAQQFSDYHSELNMSSLELGDSALYFCASSKLTGVASTEAFFGQGTRLTVV.

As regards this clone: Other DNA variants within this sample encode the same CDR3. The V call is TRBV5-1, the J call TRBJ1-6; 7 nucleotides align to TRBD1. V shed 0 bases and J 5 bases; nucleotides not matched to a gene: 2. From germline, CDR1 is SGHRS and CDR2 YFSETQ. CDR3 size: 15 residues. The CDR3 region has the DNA TGCGCCAGCAGCTTGGAGGGGGCAGATAATTCACCCCTCCACTTT. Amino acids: CASSLEGADNSPLHF.

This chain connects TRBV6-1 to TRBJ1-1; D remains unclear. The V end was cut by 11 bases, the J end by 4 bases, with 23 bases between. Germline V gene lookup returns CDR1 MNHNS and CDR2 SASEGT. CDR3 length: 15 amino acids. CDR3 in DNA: TGTGCCCCCCCGCCACGACCGCAGGATGGCACTGAAGCTTTCTTT. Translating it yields CAPPPRPQDGTEAFF.

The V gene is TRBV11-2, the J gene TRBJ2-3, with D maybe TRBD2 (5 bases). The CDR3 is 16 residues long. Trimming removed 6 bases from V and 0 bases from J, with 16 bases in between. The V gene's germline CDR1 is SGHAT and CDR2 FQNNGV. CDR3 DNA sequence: TGTGCCAGCAGTTTTCTAGGCGGGCCTAGCACAGATACGCAGTATTTT. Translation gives CASSFLGGPSTDTQYF.

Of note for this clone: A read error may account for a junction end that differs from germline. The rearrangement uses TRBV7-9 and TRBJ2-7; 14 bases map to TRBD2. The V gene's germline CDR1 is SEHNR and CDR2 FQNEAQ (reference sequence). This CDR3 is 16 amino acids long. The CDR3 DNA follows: TGTTCCAGCAGCTCGGGACTAGCGGGAGCTCGAGGCGAGCAGTACTTC. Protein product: CSSSSGLAGARGEQYF.

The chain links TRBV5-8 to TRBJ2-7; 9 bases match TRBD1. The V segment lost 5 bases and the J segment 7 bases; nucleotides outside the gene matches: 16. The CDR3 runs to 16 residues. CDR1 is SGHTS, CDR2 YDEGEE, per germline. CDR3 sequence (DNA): TGTGCCAGCAGGGTAAAGATGGGACAGGGCTCCTGGGAGCAGTACTTC. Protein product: CASRVKMGQGSWEQYF.

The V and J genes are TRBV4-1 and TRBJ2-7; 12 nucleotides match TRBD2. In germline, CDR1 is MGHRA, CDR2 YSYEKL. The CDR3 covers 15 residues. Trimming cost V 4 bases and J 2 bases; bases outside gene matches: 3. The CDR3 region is CASSRGLAGTYEQYF. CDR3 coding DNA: TGCGCCAGCAGCCGCGGACTAGCGGGGACCTACGAGCAGTACTTC.

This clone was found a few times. The CDR3 DNA reads as TGTGCCAGTAGTATGTCCCAGATGAACACTGAAGCTTTCTTT. Its translation is CASSMSQMNTEAFF. V is TRBV19 and J is TRBJ1-1; D not resolved. The CDR3 is 14 amino acids. Trimming took 3 bases from V and 0 from J, leaving 8 bases between them. Per the germline V gene, CDR1 is LNHDA and CDR2 is SQIVND (reference sequence).